This TCR beta chain was documented in a study of blood T cells in healthy people across ages. General study results and limits: Naive T cell percentage showed a strong correlation with the diversity of TCR beta.

Each donor gave 9 to 10 milliliters of peripheral blood. About this clonotype itself: Its antigen is not identified. At one boundary the junction diverges from the germline segment, which might be a read error.

Primers used in a second PCR of roughly 6 to 11 cycles were a sample-barcoded 5' primer and a J-beta primer mix. Every cDNA molecule bore a tag from a template-switch adaptor containing 12 random nucleotides. TCRdb re-derived calls from the 5' RACE reads in MiXCR, one entry per CDR3 protein. This table holds more than 1 million distinct CDR3 sequences, under 55% found once. The CDR3 spans 13 residues. CDR1 and CDR2 (germline): KGHDR, SFDVKD. The source is a woman aged 55-70 years in good health. Sequences were obtained from blood. The rearrangement joins TRBV24-1 to TRBJ2-3, with 7 bases lining up with TRBD1. DNA of the CDR3: TGTGCCACCAGTGATCCCTGGACAGGTACGCAGTATTTT. Its translation is CATSDPWTGTQYF.